This is a list of T cell receptor beta chains from one sample in a study of cytomegalovirus exposure and HLA in healthy donors. The protocol was immunoSEQ multiplex PCR, while the TCRdb copy is restricted to in-frame clones and leaves out a portion. The table records roughly 100,000 clones, over 75% of them present only once. Sequencing was done on a sample of PBMCs. These receptors all come from a female donor in good health and CMV-seropositive. The CDR3 runs from the conserved cysteine through the conserved F or W. Each record gives: D gene, V gene, clone size, J gene, CDR3 protein, CDR3 DNA. D genes are given only for firm matches. Clone sizes are given selectively: once, few, many, or a class where the clone is expanded.

>.|TRBV18|.|TRBJ1-4
CASSQGRTNEKLFF
TGTGCCAGCTCGCAGGGCCGGACTAATGAAAAACTGTTTTTT
>TRBD2|TRBV7-8|.|TRBJ2-7
CASSPLLAGLNEQYF
TGTGCCAGCAGCCCATTACTAGCGGGTCTAAACGAGCAGTACTTC
>.|TRBV6-1|few|TRBJ1-4
CASRRVGGANEKLFF
TGTGCCAGCAGGAGAGTGGGGGGGGCTAATGAAAAACTGTTTTTT
>TRBD1|TRBV7-2|few|TRBJ2-7
CASSPGTGTYEQYF
TGTGCCAGCAGCCCCGGGACAGGGACCTACGAGCAGTACTTC
>.|TRBV9|.|TRBJ2-7
CASSSPNRVEQYF
TGTGCCAGCAGCTCCCCTAATCGGGTAGAGCAGTACTTC
>.|TRBV12-1|once|TRBJ1-1
CASSFDSGDTEAFF
TGTGCCAGCAGCTTTGATTCGGGAGACACTGAAGCTTTCTTT
>TRBD2|TRBV28|.|TRBJ2-1
CASSSPTSGRAGEQFF
TGTGCCAGCAGTTCCCCGACTAGCGGGAGGGCCGGTGAGCAGTTCTTC
>.|TRBV9|.|TRBJ2-3
CASSPGAGPDTQYF
TGTGCCAGCAGCCCCGGGGCGGGACCAGATACGCAGTATTTT
>TRBD2|TRBV5-6|.|TRBJ2-1
CASSLGVAGSYNEQFF
TGTGCCAGCAGCTTGGGGGTAGCGGGGTCCTACAATGAGCAGTTCTTC
>.|TRBV2|few|TRBJ2-1
CASGVRQVYNEQFF
TGTGCCAGCGGAGTCCGACAGGTCTACAATGAGCAGTTCTTC
>.|TRBV19|.|TRBJ1-5
CASSIQNQPQHF
TGTGCCAGTAGTATCCAGAATCAGCCCCAGCATTTT
>.|TRBV27|.|TRBJ1-2
CASSFAPVGANYGYTF
TGTGCCAGCAGTTTCGCCCCAGTGGGAGCTAACTATGGCTACACCTTC
>.|TRBV5-6|.|TRBJ1-1
CASSLAGGGEAFF
TGTGCCAGCAGCTTGGCGGGGGGTGGTGAAGCTTTCTTT
>.|TRBV7-9|.|TRBJ2-7
CASSLVPGHPYEQYF
TGTGCCAGCAGCTTAGTTCCGGGACACCCCTACGAGCAGTACTTC
>.|TRBV30|.|TRBJ2-1
CAWSGLVDEQFF
TGTGCCTGGAGTGGGCTAGTCGATGAGCAGTTCTTC
>.|TRBV18|few|TRBJ2-7
CASSPLDTYEQYF
TGTGCCAGCTCACCCCTGGACACCTACGAGCAGTACTTC
>.|TRBV5-1|.|TRBJ1-1
CASRFTLDTNTEAFF
TGCGCCAGCAGATTTACACTAGACACGAACACTGAAGCTTTCTTT
>TRBD2|TRBV7-7|.|TRBJ2-7
CASSLAGVSEQYF
TGTGCTAGCAGCTTAGCGGGAGTCTCCGAGCAGTACTTC
>TRBD2|TRBV2|.|TRBJ2-1
CASRAGASPRNEQFF
TGTGCCAGCAGGGCGGGAGCGTCCCCTCGGAATGAGCAGTTCTTC
>.|TRBV7-3|few|TRBJ2-2
CASSLNTGELFF
TGTGCCAGCAGCCTCAACACCGGGGAGCTGTTTTTT
>TRBD1|TRBV5-1|once|TRBJ1-2
CASSYGDRGPSGYTF
TGCGCCAGCAGCTATGGGGACAGGGGTCCTTCTGGCTACACCTTC
>.|TRBV5-4|.|TRBJ2-7
CASSLAGVGGIEQYF
TGTGCCAGCAGCTTGGCTGGGGTCGGGGGAATCGAGCAGTACTTC
>.|TRBV5-4|.|TRBJ1-1
CASSFRDVIDEAFF
TGTGCCAGCAGCTTTCGAGATGTTATCGATGAAGCTTTCTTT
>TRBD1|TRBV7-6|.|TRBJ1-1
CASSLGDRDTEAFF
TGTGCCAGCAGCTTAGGGGACAGGGATACTGAAGCTTTCTTT
>.|TRBV11-2|.|TRBJ1-1
CASSLGPRGSWEAFF
TGTGCCAGCAGCTTAGGCCCTCGGGGGTCTTGGGAAGCTTTCTTT
>.|TRBV30|once|TRBJ1-4
CAWEQEGREKLFF
TGTGCCTGGGAACAGGAAGGACGTGAAAAACTGTTTTTT